This TCR beta chain was profiled in a study of human T cells and chemical hapten exposure. TCRdb re-analysed the RACE reads in MiXCR, keeping a single row per CDR3 protein. The data show more than 150,000 distinct CDR3 sequences, around 25% seen once. The CDR3 runs 16 residues. V was pared by 0 bases and J by 6 bases, with 16 bases between. Germline CDR1 and CDR2: SGDLS and YYNGEE. The sample's time point: patch test 3, about 24 weeks after DPC sensitization. Stated treatment: therapeutic diphenylcyclopropenone sensitization with weekly scalp DPC. This chain joins TRBV9 and TRBJ2-1; D possibly corresponds to TRBD2 (5 bases). The material sequenced was whole blood, taken in connection with sensitization to the hapten diphenylcyclopropenone (DPC). The receptor's source is a woman aged 40 to 49 with alopecia areata. Some clones in this sample may be carry-over from other donors' samples. In DNA form, the CDR3 reads TGTGCCAGCAGCGTAGATGCGGGTCAGGCGGCCAATGAGCAGTTCTTC. This codes for CASSVDAGQAANEQFF.